This T cell receptor beta chain was obtained from a study of blood T cell repertoires in COVID-19. The germline V gene has CDR1 SGHVS and CDR2 FQNEAQ. Trimming shortened V by 6 bases and J by 2 bases, and 20 bases separated the two germline ends. CDR3 size: 16 residues. As processed by the authors: Cell counts per sample came from amplifying reference gene primers. Produced via immunoSEQ multiplex PCR; TCRdb's table is partial and in-frame only. V and J calls and clone size follow that table, whereas D and trimming were derived from the DNA. The sample shows hundreds of thousands of clones, roughly 90% of them seen only once.

This sequence was found in a woman aged 30 to 39 with COVID-19, enrolled during active disease. Sequencing was carried out using peripheral blood. V gene TRBV7-8 combines with J gene TRBJ2-7, with D maybe TRBD1 (6 bases). The CDR3 region is CASSKLHRDTTYEQYF. The CDR3 coding sequence is TGTGCCAGCAGTAAACTTCACCGGGACACCACCTACGAGCAGTACTTC.